This TCR beta chain is drawn from a study of shared clonotypes between healthy human individuals. General study points: Some naive CD4 clonotypes, roughly 4.8%, turned up in common across a handful of donors. Rarefaction curves obtained for sorted subsets showed sequencing incomplete despite large depth. Naive subsets, compared against memory subsets, generally had larger estimated richness values.

Notes on this clone: Its antigen is not identified.

Here immunoSEQ multiplex PCR was the method, and the copy in TCRdb shows in-frame clones only, minus some. This table has nearly 2 million clones, about 95% appearing once. Naive CD8 populations comprised CD45RO-negative cells positively selected for CCR7, excluding terminally differentiated effector memory CD45RA+ cells. Donation came from healthy HIV-negative adults that had no recent acute infections or vaccinations. Between the trimmed V and J ends, which lost 1 base and 3 bases, there was a span of 10 bases. CDR1 and CDR2 (germline): MNHEY, SMNVEV (reference sequence). This CDR3 has 15 residues.

This clonotype originated in a man aged 18 to 30 in good health. The V call is TRBV27, the J call TRBJ1-3; D not certain. The sample was naive CD8+ T cells sorted from blood. CDR3 DNA: TGTGCCAGCAGTTTATGGGGAGGTGGTGGAAACACCATATATTTT. Translation gives CASSLWGGGGNTIYF.